This T cell receptor (beta chain) was captured by sequencing in a study of blood T cell repertoires in COVID-19. Study-level background: From the United States, Italy and Spain came samples of acute and convalescent COVID-19. PBMCs, B-cell-depleted T cells, or T cells provided the cDNA or gDNA that made up the material.

Study processing details: Scientists estimated how many nucleated cells there were by amplifying reference gene primers. Clones were sequenced by immunoSEQ multiplex PCR, and TCRdb holds only the in-frame ones, with some missing. V and J calls and clone size are those listed in that table; D and trimming were worked out from the DNA. The sample includes approximately 46,000 clones, about 89% seen only once; the top ten take approximately 15%. Losses at the gene ends were 8 bases for V and 6 bases for J; bases not matched to a gene: 1. The CDR3 has 12 residues. The germline V gene encodes CDR1 ENHRY and CDR2 SYGVKD.

Material: peripheral blood. This TCR was sampled from a man between 60 and 75 years old with active or convalescent COVID-19. This chain links TRBV10-3 with TRBJ1-6; 7 nucleotides line up with TRBD1. CDR3 region: CAIGDSNSPLHF. CDR3 bases: TGTGCCATCGGGGACAGTAATTCACCCCTCCACTTT.